A single sample is the source of the 11 T cell receptor beta chains below, sequenced in a study of identical twins. TCRdb called the 5' RACE reads again in MiXCR, with one record for every CDR3 protein. The sample gives more than 1.5 million distinct CDR3 sequences, 25% to 35% of which show up once; more than 0.25% is in the top ten. The sample comprised cord blood. All receptors derive from a newborn girl in good health.

The CDR3 loop reads CSARGLAGGVTQYF. The CDR3 coding sequence is TGCAGTGCTAGGGGGCTAGCGGGAGGTGTAACGCAGTATTTT. The chain joins TRBV20-1 to TRBJ2-3, with 11 bases lining up with TRBD2. CDR1 DFQATT and CDR2 SNEGSKA come from the germline V gene (reference sequence). This CDR3 contains 14 residues. Trimming cost V 3 bases and J 9 bases; bases outside gene matches: 8.

There are a few counts of this clonotype. The chain couples TRBV27 to TRBJ2-3; 8 nucleotides match TRBD1. Trimming cost V 8 bases and J 3 bases; bases outside gene matches: 10. Germline V lookup: CDR1 MNHEY, CDR2 SMNVEV (reference sequence). The CDR3 sequence is 15 residues long. CDR3 in DNA: TGTGCCAGCTGCCGACAGGGGCCTTTTACAGATACGCAGTATTTT. Its protein product is CASCRQGPFTDTQYF.

The chain joins TRBV2 to TRBJ1-4, with D hard to call. CDR3 length equals 13 residues. Germline CDR1 SNHLY, CDR2 FYNNEI. The V end lost 6 bases, the J end lost 7 bases, and 12 bases lay between the germline ends. The CDR3 loop reads CASSGGRIEKLFF. As DNA, the CDR3 is TGTGCCAGCAGCGGCGGACGTATTGAAAAACTGTTTTTT. The full variable domain, with the rest looked up from reference TRBV2 and TRBJ1-4, is EPEVTQTPSHQVTQMGQEVILRCVPISNHLYFYWYRQILGQKVEFLVSFYNNEISEKSEIFDDQFSVERPDGSNFTLKIRSTKLEDSAMYFCASSGGRIEKLFFGSGTQLSVL.

V gene TRBV11-2 combines with J gene TRBJ2-3, with 13 bases that match TRBD2. This CDR3 comprises 16 residues. Germline CDR1 is SGHAT and CDR2 is FQNNGV. Trimming took 6 bases from V and 5 from J; bases not matched to a gene: 8. As DNA, the CDR3 is TGTGCCAGCAGGCCAATCCGGACTAGCGGGAGAGATACGCAGTATTTT. The encoded protein is CASRPIRTSGRDTQYF.

This clonotype appeared once. One end of the junction is discordant with germline, which a read error may explain. The chain recombines TRBV12-3 or TRBV12-4 with TRBJ1-5; no clear D gene. CDR3 size: 12 residues. The CDR3 nucleotides are TGTGCCTGCAGCCCGAAATTGCAGCCCCAGCATTTT. Its protein is CACSPKLQPQHF.

The CDR3 DNA reads TGTGCCAGCATCTCCTCGACAGGGGCCTATGGCTACACCTTC. This sequence encodes CASISSTGAYGYTF. The rearrangement joins TRBV21-1 to TRBJ1-2; the DNA was not used to check the table's D call, TRBD1. TRBV21-1 is recorded as a pseudogene. The CDR3 consists of 14 residues.

The chain couples TRBV5-1 to TRBJ1-5; unclear D gene. Trimming removed 9 bases at V and 4 bases at J, with 14 bases between. Germline V CDR1 and CDR2: SGHRS, YFSETQ. The CDR3 totals 13 residues. The CDR3 DNA follows: TGCGCCATCCCCGCGTGGGTGAATCAGCCCCAGCATTTT. It yields the protein CAIPAWVNQPQHF.

CDR3 DNA sequence: TGTGCCAGCAGTGGACTAACAGGGCTGAACACTGAAGCTTTCTTT. Translated: CASSGLTGLNTEAFF. The chain joins TRBV6-6 to TRBJ1-1, with D possibly TRBD1 on 6 matching bases. CDR3 length: 15 residues. V gave up 5 bases and J gave up 0 bases, with 13 bases separating them. The germline V gene encodes CDR1 MNHNY and CDR2 SVGAGI (reference sequence).

In this sample, this clonotype turned up once. This sequence joins TRBV27 and TRBJ2-1; D not certain. Trimming cost V 6 bases and J 14 bases, with 11 bases left between them. The CDR3 length is 10 residues. Germline assignment: CDR1 MNHEY and CDR2 SMNVEV (reference sequence). DNA for the CDR3: TGTGCCAGCAGAGCCGGGTTGGAGTTCTTC. Its translation is CASRAGLEFF.

This CDR3 is CASKDQGAHDGYTF. The CDR3 DNA sequence: TGTGCCAGCAAGGATCAGGGGGCGCATGATGGCTACACCTTC. V usage is TRBV25-1 and J usage is TRBJ1-2; 8 bases agree with TRBD1. Germline assignment: CDR1 MGHDK and CDR2 SYGVNS. CDR3 length: 14 residues. Trimming took 7 bases from V and 6 from J; bases not matched to a gene: 10.

This clonotype was found a few times. V is TRBV20-1 and J is TRBJ2-1, with 12 nucleotides matching TRBD2. V gave up 5 bases and J gave up 5 bases; unmatched junction bases: 7. Per the germline V gene, CDR1 is DFQATT and CDR2 is SNEGSKA (reference sequence). The length of the CDR3 is 15 residues. As DNA, the CDR3 is TGCAGTGCTTGCCAGACTAGCGGGGGCGACAATGAGCAGTTCTTC. It specifies CSACQTSGGDNEQFF.